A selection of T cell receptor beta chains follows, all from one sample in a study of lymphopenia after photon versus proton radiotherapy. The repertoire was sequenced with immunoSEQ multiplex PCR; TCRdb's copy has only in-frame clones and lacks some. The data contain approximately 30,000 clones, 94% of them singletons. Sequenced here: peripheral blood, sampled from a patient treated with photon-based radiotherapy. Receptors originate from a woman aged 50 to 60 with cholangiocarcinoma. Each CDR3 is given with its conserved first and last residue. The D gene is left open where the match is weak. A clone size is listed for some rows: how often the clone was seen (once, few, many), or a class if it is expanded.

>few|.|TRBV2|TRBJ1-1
CASSEARLQIGAEAFF
TGTGCCAGCAGTGAAGCGCGGCTTCAGATCGGGGCTGAAGCTTTCTTT
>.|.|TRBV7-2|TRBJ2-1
CASSLGGGDLLLEQFF
TGTGCCAGCAGCTTAGGAGGGGGGGACCTTCTCTTGGAGCAGTTCTTC
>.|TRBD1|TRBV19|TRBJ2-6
CASSIDKLQGTGANVLTF
TGTGCCAGTAGTATAGATAAATTACAGGGGACTGGGGCCAACGTCCTGACTTTC
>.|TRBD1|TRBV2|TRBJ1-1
CASSQTGGDTEAFF
TGTGCCAGCAGTCAGACAGGGGGGGACACTGAAGCTTTCTTT
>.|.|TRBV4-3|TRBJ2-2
CASSQDESVAGELFF
TGCGCCAGCAGCCAAGATGAATCTGTCGCCGGGGAGCTGTTTTTT
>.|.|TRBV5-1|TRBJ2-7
CASSLVGTGSYEQYF
TGCGCCAGCAGCTTGGTAGGGACGGGCTCCTACGAGCAGTACTTC
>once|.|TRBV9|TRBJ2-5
CASSVGSGHQETQYF
TGTGCCAGCAGCGTAGGGTCAGGACATCAGGAGACCCAGTACTTC
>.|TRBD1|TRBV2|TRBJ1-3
CARELDRVGNTIYF
TGTGCCAGAGAGCTTGACAGGGTTGGAAACACCATATATTTT
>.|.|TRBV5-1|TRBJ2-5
CASSFQQETQYF
TGCGCCAGCAGCTTCCAGCAAGAGACCCAGTACTTC
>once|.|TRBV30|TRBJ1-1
CAWSVGAGMGEAFF
TGTGCCTGGAGTGTAGGAGCAGGTATGGGTGAAGCTTTCTTT
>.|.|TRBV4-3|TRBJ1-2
CASSPGGQGYGYTF
TGCGCCAGCAGCCCAGGCGGGCAGGGCTATGGCTACACCTTC
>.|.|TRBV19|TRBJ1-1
CASRRGQRNTEAFF
TGTGCCAGTAGAAGAGGCCAGAGGAACACTGAAGCTTTCTTT
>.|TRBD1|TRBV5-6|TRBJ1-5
CASSFGQGLSQPQHF
TGTGCCAGCAGCTTTGGACAGGGTTTAAGTCAGCCCCAGCATTTT
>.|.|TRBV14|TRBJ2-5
CASSSLETQYF
TGTGCCAGCAGCAGCTTAGAGACCCAGTACTTC
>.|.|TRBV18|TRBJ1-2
CASSPGTAAWGYTF
TGTGCCAGCTCACCCGGGACGGCGGCCTGGGGCTACACCTTC
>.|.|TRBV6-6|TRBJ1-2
CASSYSGSPGYTF
TGTGCCAGCAGTTACTCCGGGTCGCCTGGCTACACCTTC
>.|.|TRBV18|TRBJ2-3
CASSRLGTDTQYF
TGTGCCAGCTCACGGTTAGGCACAGATACGCAGTATTTT
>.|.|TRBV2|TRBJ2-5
CASSPLRTQSRRETQYF
TGTGCCAGCAGTCCCCTCAGGACGCAATCAAGGCGGGAGACCCAGTACTTC
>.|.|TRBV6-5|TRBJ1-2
CASGPTASYYGYTF
TGTGCCAGCGGTCCAACAGCTTCGTACTATGGCTACACCTTC
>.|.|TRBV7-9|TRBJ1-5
CASSPPGGGLSNQPQHF
TGTGCCAGCAGCCCTCCCGGCGGGGGTTTGAGCAATCAGCCCCAGCATTTT
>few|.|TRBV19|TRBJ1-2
CASRTPGETVGYTF
TGTGCCAGTAGGACTCCGGGGGAAACGGTGGGCTACACCTTC
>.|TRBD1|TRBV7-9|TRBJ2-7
CASSMGQLIYEQYF
TGTGCCAGCAGCATGGGACAGCTGATCTACGAGCAGTACTTC
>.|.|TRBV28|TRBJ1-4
CASSSPPGNEKLFF
TGTGCCAGCAGTTCGCCCCCGGGTAATGAAAAACTGTTTTTT
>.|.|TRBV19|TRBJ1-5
CASSNQRGQPQHF
TGTGCCAGTAGCAATCAGCGGGGTCAGCCCCAGCATTTT
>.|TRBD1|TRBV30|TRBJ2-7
CAYKNKPGQGSPSGREQYF
TGTGCCTATAAAAATAAGCCCGGACAGGGGTCCCCGTCCGGGAGAGAGCAGTACTTC
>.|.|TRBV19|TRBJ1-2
CASSIDPGGHSYGYTF
TGTGCCAGTAGTATAGATCCGGGAGGACATTCCTATGGCTACACCTTC